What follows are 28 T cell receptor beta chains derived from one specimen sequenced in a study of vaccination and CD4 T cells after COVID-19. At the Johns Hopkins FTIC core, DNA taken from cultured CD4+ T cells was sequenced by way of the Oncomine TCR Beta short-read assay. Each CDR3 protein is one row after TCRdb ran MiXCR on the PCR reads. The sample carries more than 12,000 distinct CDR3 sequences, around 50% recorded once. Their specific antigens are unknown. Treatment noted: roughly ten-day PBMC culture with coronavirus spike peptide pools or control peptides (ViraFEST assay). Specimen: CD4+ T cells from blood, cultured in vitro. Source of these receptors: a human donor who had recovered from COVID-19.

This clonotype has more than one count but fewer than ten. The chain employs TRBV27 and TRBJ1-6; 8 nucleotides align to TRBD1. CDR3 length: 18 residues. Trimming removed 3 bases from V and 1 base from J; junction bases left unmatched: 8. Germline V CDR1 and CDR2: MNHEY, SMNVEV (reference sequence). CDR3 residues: CASSFRYRGRSYNSPLHF. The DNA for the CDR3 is TGTGCCAGCAGTTTTCGCTACAGGGGGAGATCCTATAATTCACCCCTCCACTTT.

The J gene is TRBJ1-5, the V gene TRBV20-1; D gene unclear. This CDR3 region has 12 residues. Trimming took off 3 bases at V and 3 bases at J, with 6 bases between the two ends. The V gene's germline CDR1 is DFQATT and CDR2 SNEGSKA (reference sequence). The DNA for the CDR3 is TGCAGTGCTAGGCGTCACAATCAGCCCCAGCATTTT. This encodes CSARRHNQPQHF.

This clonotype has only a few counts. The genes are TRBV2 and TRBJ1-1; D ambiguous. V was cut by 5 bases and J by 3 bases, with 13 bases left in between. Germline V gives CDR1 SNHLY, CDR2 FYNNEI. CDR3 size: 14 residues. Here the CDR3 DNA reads TGTGCCAGCAGTCTGACCTCCCCGGACACTGAAGCTTTCTTT. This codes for CASSLTSPDTEAFF.

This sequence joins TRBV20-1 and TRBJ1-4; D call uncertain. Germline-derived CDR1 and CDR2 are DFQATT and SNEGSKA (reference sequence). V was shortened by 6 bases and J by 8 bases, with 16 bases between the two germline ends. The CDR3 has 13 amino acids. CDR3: CSAPTGLREKLFF. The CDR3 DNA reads TGCAGTGCCCCCACGGGGTTAAGGGAAAAACTGTTTTTT.

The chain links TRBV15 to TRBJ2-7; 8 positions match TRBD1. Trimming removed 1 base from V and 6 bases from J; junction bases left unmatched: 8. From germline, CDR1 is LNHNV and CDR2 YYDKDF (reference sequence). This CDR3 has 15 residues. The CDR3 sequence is CATSRARDRPSEQYF. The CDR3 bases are TGTGCCACCAGCAGAGCCCGGGACAGGCCAAGCGAGCAGTACTTC.

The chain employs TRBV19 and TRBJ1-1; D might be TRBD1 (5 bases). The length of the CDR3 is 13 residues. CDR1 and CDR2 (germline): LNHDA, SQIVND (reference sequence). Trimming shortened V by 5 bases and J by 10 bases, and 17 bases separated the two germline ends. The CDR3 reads CASSLGVLGGAFF. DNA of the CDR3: TGTGCCAGTAGTCTTGGCGTTCTCGGGGGAGCTTTCTTT. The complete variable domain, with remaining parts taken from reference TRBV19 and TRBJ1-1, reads DGGITQSPKYLFRKEGQNVTLSCEQNLNHDAMYWYRQDPGQGLRLIYYSQIVNDFQKGDIAEGYSVSREKKESFPLTVTSAQKNPTAFYLCASSLGVLGGAFFGQGTRLTVV.

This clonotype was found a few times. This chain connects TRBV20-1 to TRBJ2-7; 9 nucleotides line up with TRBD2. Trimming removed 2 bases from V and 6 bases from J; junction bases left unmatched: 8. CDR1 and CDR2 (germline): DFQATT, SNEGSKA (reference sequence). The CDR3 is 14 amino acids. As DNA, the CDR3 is TGCAGTGCTAGATCTCCGGGACTAGCATCCGAGCAGTACTTC. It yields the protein CSARSPGLASEQYF.

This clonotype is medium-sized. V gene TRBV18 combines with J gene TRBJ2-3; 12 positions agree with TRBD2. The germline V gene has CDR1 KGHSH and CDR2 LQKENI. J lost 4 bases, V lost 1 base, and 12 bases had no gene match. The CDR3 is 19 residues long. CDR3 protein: CASSPRTGSLAGGADTQYF. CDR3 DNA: TGTGCCAGCTCACCACGGACAGGATCACTAGCGGGAGGTGCAGATACGCAGTATTTT.

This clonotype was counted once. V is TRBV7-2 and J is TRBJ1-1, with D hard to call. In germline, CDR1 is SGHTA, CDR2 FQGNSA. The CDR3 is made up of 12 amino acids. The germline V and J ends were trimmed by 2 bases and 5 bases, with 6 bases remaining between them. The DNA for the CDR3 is TGTGCCAGCAGCTTAAGGATGACTGAAGCTTTCTTT. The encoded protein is CASSLRMTEAFF.

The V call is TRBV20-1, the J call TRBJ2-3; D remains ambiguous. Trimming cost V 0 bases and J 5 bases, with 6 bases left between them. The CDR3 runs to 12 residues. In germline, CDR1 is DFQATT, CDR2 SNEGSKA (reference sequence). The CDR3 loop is CSARDRKDTQYF. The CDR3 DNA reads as TGCAGTGCTAGAGATCGTAAAGATACGCAGTATTTT.

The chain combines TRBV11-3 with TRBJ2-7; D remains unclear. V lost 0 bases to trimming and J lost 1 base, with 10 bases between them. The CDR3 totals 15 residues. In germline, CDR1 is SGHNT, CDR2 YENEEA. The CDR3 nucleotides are TGTGCCAGCAGCTTAGACCCAAGGAGTTCCTACGAGCAGTACTTC. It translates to CASSLDPRSSYEQYF.

CDR3 DNA sequence: TGTGCCAGCTCACCACCGCGCAGGGAATACGAGCAGTACTTC. This codes for CASSPPRREYEQYF. The V and J genes are TRBV18 and TRBJ2-7; tentatively, D is TRBD1 (5 bases). Trimming left V 0 bases short and J 4 bases short, with 10 bases between. Germline lookup yields CDR1 KGHSH and CDR2 LQKENI. The CDR3 runs to 14 residues.

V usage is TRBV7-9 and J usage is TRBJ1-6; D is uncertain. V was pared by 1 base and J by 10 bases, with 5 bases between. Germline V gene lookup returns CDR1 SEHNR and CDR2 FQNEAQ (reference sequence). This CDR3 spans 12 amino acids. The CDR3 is CASSLEQSPLHF. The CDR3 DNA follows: TGTGCCAGCAGCTTAGAGCAATCACCCCTCCACTTT.

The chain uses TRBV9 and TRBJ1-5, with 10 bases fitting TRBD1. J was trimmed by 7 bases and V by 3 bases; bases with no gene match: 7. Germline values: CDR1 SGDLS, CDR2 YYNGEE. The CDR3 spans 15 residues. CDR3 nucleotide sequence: TGTGCCAGCAGCGCCTCCGGGACAGGGGAGCAGCCCCAGCATTTT. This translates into CASSASGTGEQPQHF.

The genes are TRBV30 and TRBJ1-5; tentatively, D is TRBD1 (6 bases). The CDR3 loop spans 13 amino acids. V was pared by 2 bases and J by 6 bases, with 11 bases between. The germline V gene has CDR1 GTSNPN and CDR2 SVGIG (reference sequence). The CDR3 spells CAWSKEGGQPQHF. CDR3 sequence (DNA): TGTGCCTGGAGTAAGGAAGGGGGTCAGCCCCAGCATTTT.

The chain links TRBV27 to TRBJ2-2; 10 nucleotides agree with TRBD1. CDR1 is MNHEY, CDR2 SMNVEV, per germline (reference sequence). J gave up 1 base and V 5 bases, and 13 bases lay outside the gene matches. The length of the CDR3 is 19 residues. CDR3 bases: TGTGCCAGCAGTACCCTCACATACCGGGACAGGGGGAACACCGGGGAGCTGTTTTTT. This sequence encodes CASSTLTYRDRGNTGELFF.

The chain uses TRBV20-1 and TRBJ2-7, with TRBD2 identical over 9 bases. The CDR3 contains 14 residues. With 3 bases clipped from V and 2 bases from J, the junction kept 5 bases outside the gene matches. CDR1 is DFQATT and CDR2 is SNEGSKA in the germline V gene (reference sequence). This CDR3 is CSASPSGDAYEQYF. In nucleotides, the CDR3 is TGCAGTGCTAGTCCTAGCGGGGATGCCTACGAGCAGTACTTC.

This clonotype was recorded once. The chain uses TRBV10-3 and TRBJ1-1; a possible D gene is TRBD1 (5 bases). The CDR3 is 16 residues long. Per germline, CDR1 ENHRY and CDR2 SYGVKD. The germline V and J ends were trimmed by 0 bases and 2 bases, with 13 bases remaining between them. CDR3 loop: CAISESPGRENTEAFF. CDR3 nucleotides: TGTGCCATCAGTGAGTCACCAGGGAGGGAAAACACTGAAGCTTTCTTT.

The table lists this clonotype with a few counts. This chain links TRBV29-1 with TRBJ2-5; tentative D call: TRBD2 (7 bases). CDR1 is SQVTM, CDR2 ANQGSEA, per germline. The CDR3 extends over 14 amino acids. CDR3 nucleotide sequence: TGCAGTATAGAGGGGGGAGGGCCGGGAGAGACCCAGTACTTC. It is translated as CSIEGGGPGETQYF.

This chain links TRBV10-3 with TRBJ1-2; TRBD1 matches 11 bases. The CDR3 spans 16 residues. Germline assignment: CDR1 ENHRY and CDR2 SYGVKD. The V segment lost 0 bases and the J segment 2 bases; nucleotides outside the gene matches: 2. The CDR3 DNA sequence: TGTGCCATCAGTGAGTCGGGGGACAGGGGGAACTATGGCTACACCTTC. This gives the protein CAISESGDRGNYGYTF.

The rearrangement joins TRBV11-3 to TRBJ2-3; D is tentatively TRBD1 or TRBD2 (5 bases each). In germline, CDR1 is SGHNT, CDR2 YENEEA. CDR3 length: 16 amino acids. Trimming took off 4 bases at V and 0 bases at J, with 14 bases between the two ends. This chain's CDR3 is CASSWGRSSSTDTQYF. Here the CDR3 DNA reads TGTGCCAGCAGCTGGGGACGGAGTAGTAGCACAGATACGCAGTATTTT.

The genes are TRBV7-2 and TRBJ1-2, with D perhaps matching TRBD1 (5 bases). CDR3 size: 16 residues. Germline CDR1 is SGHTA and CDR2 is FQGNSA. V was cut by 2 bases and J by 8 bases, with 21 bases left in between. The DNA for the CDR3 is TGTGCCAGCAGCTTAAATCGCGGGGCCCTTCGGGAAGGCTACACCTTC. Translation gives CASSLNRGALREGYTF.

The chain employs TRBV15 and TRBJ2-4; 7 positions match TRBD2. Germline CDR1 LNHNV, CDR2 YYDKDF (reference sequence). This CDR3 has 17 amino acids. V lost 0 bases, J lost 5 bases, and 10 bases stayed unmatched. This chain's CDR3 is CATSRELTSLPENIQYF. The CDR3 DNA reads TGTGCCACCAGCAGAGAGTTGACTAGCTTACCAGAAAACATTCAGTACTTC.

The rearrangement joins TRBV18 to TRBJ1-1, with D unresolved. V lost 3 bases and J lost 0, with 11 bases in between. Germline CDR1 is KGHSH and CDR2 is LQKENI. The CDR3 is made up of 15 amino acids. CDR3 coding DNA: TGTGCCAGCTCACCGGACCGGATCATGAACACTGAAGCTTTCTTT. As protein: CASSPDRIMNTEAFF. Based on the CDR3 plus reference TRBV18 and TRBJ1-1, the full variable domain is NAGVMQNPRHLVRRRGQEARLRCSPMKGHSHVYWYRQLPEEGLKFMVYLQKENIIDESGMPKERFSAEFPKEGPSILRIQQVVRGDSAAYFCASSPDRIMNTEAFFGQGTRLTVV.

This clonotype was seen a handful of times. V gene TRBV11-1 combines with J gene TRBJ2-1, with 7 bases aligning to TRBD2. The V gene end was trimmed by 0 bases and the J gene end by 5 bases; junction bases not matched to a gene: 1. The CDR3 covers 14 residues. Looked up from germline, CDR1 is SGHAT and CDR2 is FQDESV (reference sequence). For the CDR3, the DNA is TGTGCCAGCAGCTTAGCGGGAGGGAACAATGAGCAGTTCTTC. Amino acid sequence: CASSLAGGNNEQFF.

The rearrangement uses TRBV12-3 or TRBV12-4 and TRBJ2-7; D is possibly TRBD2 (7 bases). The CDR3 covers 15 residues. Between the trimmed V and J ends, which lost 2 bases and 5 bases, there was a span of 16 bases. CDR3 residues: CASSLLSGGPNEQYF. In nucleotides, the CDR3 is TGTGCCAGCAGTTTATTGTCCGGGGGGCCCAACGAGCAGTACTTC.

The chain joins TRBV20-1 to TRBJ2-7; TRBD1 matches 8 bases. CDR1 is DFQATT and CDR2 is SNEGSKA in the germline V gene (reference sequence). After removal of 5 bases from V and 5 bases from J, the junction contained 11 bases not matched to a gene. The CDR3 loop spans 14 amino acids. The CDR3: CSAARQGFLDEQYF. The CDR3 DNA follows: TGCAGTGCTGCGAGACAGGGGTTTCTGGACGAGCAGTACTTC.

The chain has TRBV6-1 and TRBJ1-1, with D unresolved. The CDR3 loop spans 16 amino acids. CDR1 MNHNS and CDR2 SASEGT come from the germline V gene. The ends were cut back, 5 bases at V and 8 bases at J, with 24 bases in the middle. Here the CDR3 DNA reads TGTGCCAGCAGTACTTCCTACAGTGGGGTTCTTCAGGAAGCTTTCTTT. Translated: CASSTSYSGVLQEAFF.